One sample yielded the 25 T cell receptor beta chains listed below, sequenced in a study of cytomegalovirus exposure and HLA in healthy donors. Primers: 60 Vbeta forward and 13 Jbeta reverse. Assay: immunoSEQ multiplex PCR; the TCRdb copy retains only in-frame clones and omits some. Among 150,000 to 200,000 clones listed, over 70% were seen once. Sequencing input: PBMCs. These receptors were collected from a woman aged 18-35 years in good health and CMV-seropositive.

V usage is TRBV11-2 and J usage is TRBJ1-4; D not resolved. The CDR3 is 16 amino acids. Per the germline V gene, CDR1 is SGHAT and CDR2 is FQNNGV. The V end was cut by 5 bases, the J end by 8 bases, with 21 bases between. The CDR3 loop reads CASSDAFRIPGEKLFF. CDR3 DNA sequence: TGTGCCAGCAGCGACGCTTTTAGGATCCCGGGGGAAAAACTGTTTTTT.

This rearrangement joins TRBV2 to TRBJ2-5; weak D call: TRBD2 (5 bases). V was trimmed by 5 bases and J by 5 bases, leaving 12 bases between them. Per the germline V gene, CDR1 is SNHLY and CDR2 is FYNNEI. CDR3 length: 13 residues. CDR3 in amino acids: CASSIGSGETQYF. The CDR3, as DNA: TGTGCCAGCAGTATCGGCTCGGGGGAGACCCAGTACTTC.

In DNA, the CDR3 is TGTGCCAGCAGCAGAGGAGGGAAAGAGACCCAGTACTTC. Its translation is CASSRGGKETQYF. The V call is TRBV6-1, the J call TRBJ2-5, with D tentatively TRBD2 (6 bases). CDR3 length: 13 amino acids. Germline-derived CDR1 and CDR2 are MNHNS and SASEGT. V lost 6 bases and J 3 bases, leaving 11 bases between the germline ends.

This sequence joins TRBV29-1 and TRBJ2-5; 9 bases map to TRBD2. Unmatched junction bases numbered 9, after V lost 2 bases and J lost 5 bases. Per the germline V gene, CDR1 is SQVTM and CDR2 is ANQGSEA. The CDR3 is 15 residues long. The chain's CDR3 is CSVELSGGDRETQYF. The DNA for the CDR3 is TGCAGCGTTGAACTTAGCGGGGGTGACCGGGAGACCCAGTACTTC.

The rearrangement joins TRBV6-6 to TRBJ2-1, with 7 bases fitting TRBD1. J lost 4 bases, V lost 5 bases, and 2 bases had no gene match. The CDR3 contains 13 residues. CDR1 is MNHNY, CDR2 SVGAGI, per germline (reference sequence). The CDR3 loop reads CASSRDRYNEQFF. The DNA for the CDR3 is TGTGCCAGCAGTAGGGACAGATACAATGAGCAGTTCTTC.

The chain has TRBV7-9 and TRBJ1-2; 9 bases are shared with TRBD1. V shed 6 bases, J shed 1 base, and the junction held 6 bases outside the gene matches. This CDR3 region has 15 residues. Germline CDR1 is SEHNR and CDR2 is FQNEAQ (reference sequence). The DNA for the CDR3 is TGTGCCAGCAGTAGGACAGGGGCACATAACTATGGCTACACCTTC. Protein product: CASSRTGAHNYGYTF.

The chain joins TRBV4-1 to TRBJ1-2; 8 nucleotides align to TRBD1. The germline CDR1 and CDR2 sequences are MGHRA and YSYEKL. Trimming cost V 1 base and J 5 bases; bases outside gene matches: 6. This CDR3 is built from 15 residues. CDR3 coding DNA: TGCGCCAGCAGCCAAGTGGATACAGGGGGGTATGGCTACACCTTC. Residues: CASSQVDTGGYGYTF.

This clone was seen more than once but under ten times. The chain employs TRBV2 and TRBJ2-5; the D gene is possibly TRBD2 (6 bases). Trimming took off 4 bases at V and 2 bases at J, with 8 bases between the two ends. The CDR3 consists of 13 residues. Germline-derived CDR1 and CDR2 are SNHLY and FYNNEI. The CDR3 sequence is CASSGGLQETQYF. CDR3 bases: TGTGCCAGCAGTGGCGGACTACAAGAGACCCAGTACTTC.

As to this clone: In the same sample, other DNA sequences code for this CDR3. The chain employs TRBV6-5 and TRBJ1-2; 7 nucleotides align to TRBD1. The V gene's germline CDR1 is MNHEY and CDR2 SVGAGI. This CDR3 spans 14 amino acids. The V gene end was trimmed by 6 bases and the J gene end by 1 base; junction bases not matched to a gene: 5. CDR3 in amino acids: CASSRDRDNYGYTF. The CDR3 nucleotides read TGTGCCAGCAGCCGAGACAGGGATAACTATGGCTACACCTTC.

J is TRBJ2-7 and V is TRBV30; possible D gene TRBD1, 6 bases. This CDR3 spans 14 amino acids. Germline lookup yields CDR1 GTSNPN and CDR2 SVGIG (reference sequence). The ends were cut back, 4 bases at V and 1 base at J, with 14 bases in the middle. DNA for the CDR3: TGTGCCTGGAACCTAGGGACATCTTCCTACGAGCAGTACTTC. Amino acids: CAWNLGTSSYEQYF.

The chain is built from TRBV9 and TRBJ1-1; 7 bases map to TRBD1. There are 13 residues in the CDR3. The trim removed 5 bases at V and 0 bases at J, leaving 1 base unmatched. CDR1 and CDR2 (germline): SGDLS, YYNGEE. For the CDR3, the DNA is TGTGCCAGCAGTGGACAGGTGAACACTGAAGCTTTCTTT. As protein: CASSGQVNTEAFF.

With respect to this clone: At one boundary the junction diverges from the germline segment, which might be a read error. The gene calls are TRBV7-9 and TRBJ1-1; TRBD1 might be the D (5 bases). The germline V gene has CDR1 SEHNR and CDR2 FQNEAQ (reference sequence). The CDR3 sequence is 14 residues long. The CDR3 protein is CSSSVRGGGTEAFF. As DNA, the CDR3 is TGTTCCAGCAGCGTAAGGGGCGGGGGGACTGAAGCTTTCTTT. The full variable domain, with the rest looked up from reference TRBV7-9 and TRBJ1-1, is DTGVSQNPRHKITKRGQNVTFRCDPISEHNRLYWYRQTLGQGPEFLTYFQNEAQLEKSRLLSDRFSAERPKGSFSTLEIQRTEQGDSAMYLCSSSVRGGGTEAFFGQGTRLTVV.

The chain recombines TRBV4-3 with TRBJ1-1; a weak D match, TRBD1 (5 bases). CDR1 is LGHNA, CDR2 YSLEER, per germline. Trimming stripped 1 base from V and 0 bases from J, with 12 bases between. This CDR3 comprises 16 residues. For the CDR3, the DNA is TGCGCCAGCAGCCAAGGACAGCCGCTCATGAACACTGAAGCTTTCTTT. It translates to CASSQGQPLMNTEAFF.

This clone has just one count. This rearrangement joins TRBV29-1 to TRBJ2-5, with 7 bases matching TRBD2. This CDR3 has 14 amino acids. V was pared by 5 bases and J by 5 bases, with 11 bases of the junction left unmatched. Germline loops: CDR1 SQVTM, CDR2 ANQGSEA. The CDR3 nucleotides read TGCAGCGTTCTCACCGGACTAGTCCGGGAGACCCAGTACTTC. Encoded protein: CSVLTGLVRETQYF.

This chain uses TRBV2 with TRBJ1-1, with D possibly being TRBD1 (6 bases). Trimming took 7 bases from V and 1 from J, leaving 13 bases between them. Germline V lookup: CDR1 SNHLY, CDR2 FYNNEI. The CDR3 covers 14 residues. This CDR3 is CASTDRGGNTEAFF. The CDR3, as DNA: TGTGCCAGCACTGACAGAGGGGGGAACACTGAAGCTTTCTTT.

This chain connects TRBV9 to TRBJ2-3; 11 bases line up with TRBD2. The CDR3 covers 15 residues. Germline CDR1 SGDLS, CDR2 YYNGEE. Losses at the gene ends were 4 bases for V and 4 bases for J; bases not matched to a gene: 5. CDR3 in amino acids: CASSISGGASDTQYF. The CDR3 bases are TGTGCCAGCAGCATTAGCGGGGGGGCCTCAGATACGCAGTATTTT.

Regarding this clone: A read error may produce the germline difference seen at one junction end. This sequence joins TRBV7-8 and TRBJ2-6; tentative D call: TRBD1 (5 bases). There are 15 residues in the CDR3. Germline CDR1 is SGHVS and CDR2 is FQNEAQ. DNA of the CDR3: TGTGCCAGCAGCTCAAGAGGCTCTGGGGCCAACGGCCTGACTTTC. This codes for CASSSRGSGANGLTF.

This rearrangement joins TRBV4-3 to TRBJ1-1; tentatively, D is TRBD1 (6 bases). The germline gives CDR1 LGHNA, CDR2 YSLEER. Trimming removed 4 bases from V and 7 bases from J, with 19 bases in between. CDR3 length: 15 amino acids. The CDR3 DNA sequence: TGCGCCAGCAGCCTATTTGGGGGGGCGGGCGGTGAAGCTTTCTTT. This gives the protein CASSLFGGAGGEAFF.

V gene TRBV4-2 combines with J gene TRBJ2-1; 9 bases are a match to TRBD1. CDR3 size: 15 residues. J lost 4 bases, V lost 4 bases, and 5 bases had no gene match. In germline, CDR1 is LGHNA, CDR2 YNFKEQ. CDR3 loop: CASSPRDREYNEQFF. CDR3 bases: TGTGCCAGCAGCCCCCGGGACAGGGAGTACAATGAGCAGTTCTTC.

The chain couples TRBV9 to TRBJ1-3, with D perhaps TRBD1 (6 bases). V dropped 4 bases and J dropped 0 bases, with 14 bases sitting between them. Germline loops: CDR1 SGDLS, CDR2 YYNGEE. This CDR3 spans 16 amino acids. The CDR3 DNA reads TGTGCCAGCAGCACCCAGGGGTTCAACTCTGGAAACACCATATATTTT. It translates to CASSTQGFNSGNTIYF.

The rearrangement uses TRBV7-2 and TRBJ2-5, with D maybe TRBD1 (6 bases). CDR3 length: 15 amino acids. Trimming pared 5 bases from V and 4 bases from J, leaving 17 bases between. CDR1 is SGHTA and CDR2 is FQGNSA in the germline V gene. The DNA of the CDR3 is TGTGCCAGCAGCCGAGGGACAATTCCATCAGAGACCCAGTACTTC. The encoded protein is CASSRGTIPSETQYF.

The rearrangement uses TRBV9 and TRBJ2-5, with a tentative D call TRBD2 (7 bases). CDR3 length equals 16 residues. V dropped 0 bases and J dropped 4 bases, with 16 bases sitting between them. Per germline, CDR1 SGDLS and CDR2 YYNGEE. CDR3 DNA sequence: TGTGCCAGCAGCGTAGTAGGTGGGGGGGCCGGAGAGACCCAGTACTTC. Translation gives CASSVVGGGAGETQYF.

V is TRBV6-4 and J is TRBJ1-2, with D unclear. Germline V gene data show CDR1 as MRHNA and CDR2 as SNTAGT. The CDR3 is 16 residues long. Trimming removed 0 bases at V and 3 bases at J, with 14 bases between. The CDR3 reads CASSDSVRGPYYGYTF. The CDR3, as DNA: TGTGCCAGCAGTGACTCGGTCCGTGGGCCCTACTATGGCTACACCTTC.

The J gene is TRBJ1-2, the V gene TRBV10-3, with no clear D. Per germline, CDR1 ENHRY and CDR2 SYGVKD. The germline V and J ends were trimmed by 6 bases and 6 bases, with 11 bases remaining between them. This CDR3 is 12 amino acids long. CDR3 nucleotides: TGTGCCATCAGCGGTATAGATGATGGCTACACCTTC. Its protein is CAISGIDDGYTF.

J is TRBJ1-2 and V is TRBV2; D remains ambiguous. V lost 3 bases and J lost 3, with 11 bases in between. The germline gives CDR1 SNHLY, CDR2 FYNNEI. CDR3 length: 14 amino acids. The CDR3 DNA follows: TGTGCCAGCAGTGACGGACTATGGGACTATGGCTACACCTTC. As protein: CASSDGLWDYGYTF. Combining the CDR3 with reference TRBV2 and TRBJ1-2 gives the whole variable domain EPEVTQTPSHQVTQMGQEVILRCVPISNHLYFYWYRQILGQKVEFLVSFYNNEISEKSEIFDDQFSVERPDGSNFTLKIRSTKLEDSAMYFCASSDGLWDYGYTFGSGTRLTVV.